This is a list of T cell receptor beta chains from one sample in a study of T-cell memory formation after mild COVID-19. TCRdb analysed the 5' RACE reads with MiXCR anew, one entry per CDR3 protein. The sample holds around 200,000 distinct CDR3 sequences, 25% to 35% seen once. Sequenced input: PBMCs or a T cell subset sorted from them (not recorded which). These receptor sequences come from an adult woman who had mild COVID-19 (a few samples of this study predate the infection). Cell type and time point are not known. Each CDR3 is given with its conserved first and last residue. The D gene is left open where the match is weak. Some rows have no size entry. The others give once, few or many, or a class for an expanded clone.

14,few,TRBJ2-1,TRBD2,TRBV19,CASSFRTSANEQFF,TGTGCCAGTAGTTTTCGGACTAGCGCTAATGAGCAGTTCTTC
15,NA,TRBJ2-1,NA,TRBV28,CASGTTRGVANEQFF,TGTGCCAGCGGGACGACTAGGGGGGTAGCCAATGAGCAGTTCTTC
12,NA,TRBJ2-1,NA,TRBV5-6,CASSLSRGEQFF,TGTGCCAGCAGCCTGAGCAGAGGTGAGCAGTTCTTC
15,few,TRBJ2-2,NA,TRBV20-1,CSASRGALNTGELFF,TGCAGTGCATCGAGGGGGGCTCTCAACACCGGGGAGCTGTTTTTT
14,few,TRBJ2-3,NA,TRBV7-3,CASSPDREADTQYF,TGTGCCAGCAGCCCAGACAGGGAGGCAGATACGCAGTATTTT
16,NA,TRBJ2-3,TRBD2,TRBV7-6,CASSGRLAGLTDTQYF,TGTGCCAGCAGCGGTAGACTAGCGGGTTTGACAGATACGCAGTATTTT
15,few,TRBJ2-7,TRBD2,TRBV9,CASSASGTSVYEQYF,TGTGCCAGCAGCGCCTCCGGGACTAGCGTCTACGAGCAGTACTTC
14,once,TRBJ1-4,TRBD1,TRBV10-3,CAISDRQGNEKLFF,TGTGCCATCAGTGATCGACAGGGGAATGAAAAACTGTTTTTT
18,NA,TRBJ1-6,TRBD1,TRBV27,CASSSRQGSGSYNSPLHF,TGTGCCAGCAGTTCCCGACAGGGATCAGGCTCCTATAATTCACCCCTCCACTTT
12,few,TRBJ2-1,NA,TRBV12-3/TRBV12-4,CASRWRGNEQFF,TGTGCCAGCAGATGGAGAGGGAATGAGCAGTTCTTC
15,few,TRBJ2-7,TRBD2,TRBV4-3,CASSPERAGGREQYF,TGCGCCAGCAGCCCCGAGCGAGCGGGAGGGCGCGAGCAGTACTTC